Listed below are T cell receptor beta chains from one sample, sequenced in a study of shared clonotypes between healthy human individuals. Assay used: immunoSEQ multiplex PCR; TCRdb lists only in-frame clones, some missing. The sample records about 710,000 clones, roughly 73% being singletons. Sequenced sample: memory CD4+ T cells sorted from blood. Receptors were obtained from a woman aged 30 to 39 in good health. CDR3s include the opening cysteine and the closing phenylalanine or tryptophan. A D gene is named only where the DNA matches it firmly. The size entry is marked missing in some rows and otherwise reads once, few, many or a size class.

DNA: TGCGCCAGCAGCTTGTGGGCTAGCGGGAGTTCTACCAATGAGCAGTTCTTC
CDR3: CASSLWASGSSTNEQFF
V: TRBV5-1
D: TRBD2
size: .
J: TRBJ2-1

DNA: TGTGCCAGCAGTGCAACTCCCTGGCGCAGGGCGGCTCATGAGCAGTTCTTC
CDR3: CASSATPWRRAAHEQFF
V: TRBV27
D: .
size: .
J: TRBJ2-1

DNA: TGCGCCAGCAGTCCCTTGGGACTAGCGGGAGGGAGAGATACGCAGTATTTT
CDR3: CASSPLGLAGGRDTQYF
V: TRBV5-1
D: TRBD2
size: .
J: TRBJ2-3

DNA: TGCGCCAGCAGCTGGGACAGGGGCAGCACCGGGGAGCTGTTTTTT
CDR3: CASSWDRGSTGELFF
V: TRBV5-1
D: TRBD1
size: .
J: TRBJ2-2

DNA: TGTGCCAGCTCCGGTGGGAGCTCCTACAATGAGCAGTTCTTC
CDR3: CASSGGSSYNEQFF
V: TRBV25-1
D: .
size: .
J: TRBJ2-1

DNA: TGCGCCAGCAGCCCCGGTAGACTAGCGGACTACAATGAGCAGTTCTTC
CDR3: CASSPGRLADYNEQFF
V: TRBV5-1
D: TRBD2
size: .
J: TRBJ2-1

DNA: TGTGCCAGCAGTTGGGGACTAGCGGGAGCGCGGGAGACCCAGTACTTC
CDR3: CASSWGLAGARETQYF
V: TRBV6-5
D: TRBD2
size: once
J: TRBJ2-5

DNA: TGCGCCAGCAGCCGGGGTAGCGGGAGCCAAAGCACAGATACGCAGTATTTT
CDR3: CASSRGSGSQSTDTQYF
V: TRBV4-1
D: TRBD2
size: .
J: TRBJ2-3

DNA: TGTGCCAGCAGCATCGAGGGGGGAGGGATAGGCGGCTACACCTTC
CDR3: CASSIEGGGIGGYTF
V: TRBV9
D: .
size: .
J: TRBJ1-2

DNA: TGCGCCAGCAGCTCACCGGGACAGGGGACCAACTATGGCTACACCTTC
CDR3: CASSSPGQGTNYGYTF
V: TRBV5-1
D: TRBD1
size: few
J: TRBJ1-2

DNA: TGTGCCAGCAGCCCCCCCGGGCTGGAGACCCAGTACTTC
CDR3: CASSPPGLETQYF
V: TRBV5-7
D: .
size: .
J: TRBJ2-5

DNA: TGTGCCAGCGGTCGGGAGAGGGGCTACAATGAGCAGTTCTTC
CDR3: CASGRERGYNEQFF
V: TRBV27
D: .
size: .
J: TRBJ2-1

DNA: TGCGCCAGCAGCTCAGGACAGGGGCAAGAGACCCAGTACTTC
CDR3: CASSSGQGQETQYF
V: TRBV5-1
D: TRBD1
size: few
J: TRBJ2-5

DNA: TGTGCCAGCAGCTCTGACTGGTACGAGCAGTACTTC
CDR3: CASSSDWYEQYF
V: TRBV7-2
D: .
size: once
J: TRBJ2-7

DNA: TGTGCCAGCAGCCATAGGGTAGCGGGAGGGAAAGAGACCCAGTACTTC
CDR3: CASSHRVAGGKETQYF
V: TRBV7-2
D: TRBD2
size: few
J: TRBJ2-5

DNA: TGTGCCAGCAGTTACTCCTTTGCAGCAAATCAGCCCCAGCATTTT
CDR3: CASSYSFAANQPQHF
V: TRBV6-5
D: .
size: .
J: TRBJ1-5

DNA: TGCGCCAGCGGGGACCGAGCCGCTTATGGCTACACCTTC
CDR3: CASGDRAAYGYTF
V: TRBV10-2
D: .
size: many
J: TRBJ1-2

DNA: TGCGCCAGCAGTGAAGGGCAGGCCTATGGCTACACCTTC
CDR3: CASSEGQAYGYTF
V: TRBV10-2
D: .
size: .
J: TRBJ1-2

DNA: TGTGCCAGCAGTGAATCCCCCTCGCAGGGGCACACCGGGGAGCTGTTTTTT
CDR3: CASSESPSQGHTGELFF
V: TRBV25-1
D: .
size: .
J: TRBJ2-2

DNA: TGTGCCACCAGCGGGACTAATGAAAAACTGTTTTTT
CDR3: CATSGTNEKLFF
V: TRBV15
D: .
size: few
J: TRBJ1-4

DNA: TGCGCCAGCAGCTTGGTAGGGACAGGCGCCATAACTAATGAAAAACTGTTTTTT
CDR3: CASSLVGTGAITNEKLFF
V: TRBV5-1
D: TRBD1
size: few
J: TRBJ1-4

DNA: TGCAGCGTTGCACAGGTAGAGCAGTTCTTC
CDR3: CSVAQVEQFF
V: TRBV29-1
D: .
size: .
J: TRBJ2-1

DNA: TGTGCCAGTAGTAGAGGGGGCGCGGGTCGGACTGAAGCTTTCTTT
CDR3: CASSRGGAGRTEAFF
V: TRBV19
D: TRBD1
size: .
J: TRBJ1-1

DNA: TGTGCCAGCAGTCTAAGGGGTAACGAGCAGTACTTC
CDR3: CASSLRGNEQYF
V: TRBV28
D: .
size: .
J: TRBJ2-7

DNA: TGCGCCAGCAGCTCCTACGAATGGGGTGAGCAGTTCTTC
CDR3: CASSSYEWGEQFF
V: TRBV5-1
D: .
size: once
J: TRBJ2-1

DNA: TGTGCCAGCAGGCCGGGGGAGAGAAATCAGCCCCAGCATTTT
CDR3: CASRPGERNQPQHF
V: TRBV6-5
D: .
size: .
J: TRBJ1-5

DNA: TGTGCCAGCAGTCGGCCCGGGACTTCTCGGGGCACTGAAGCTTTCTTT
CDR3: CASSRPGTSRGTEAFF
V: TRBV28
D: .
size: .
J: TRBJ1-1

DNA: TGCGCCAGCACCGAGACTAGCGGGATCTCCTACAATGAGCAGTTCTTC
CDR3: CASTETSGISYNEQFF
V: TRBV5-1
D: TRBD2
size: .
J: TRBJ2-1

DNA: TGTGCCAGCAGCTGGGTATGGGGCGGGTCTACCAATGAGCAGTTCTTC
CDR3: CASSWVWGGSTNEQFF
V: TRBV7-2
D: .
size: .
J: TRBJ2-1

DNA: TGTGCCAGTAGTATCACAGGGGCCGGGGCCAACGTCCTGACTTTC
CDR3: CASSITGAGANVLTF
V: TRBV19
D: TRBD1
size: .
J: TRBJ2-6

DNA: TGTGCCAGCAGCCACGGACTAGAGGAGACCCAGTACTTC
CDR3: CASSHGLEETQYF
V: TRBV5-6
D: TRBD2
size: .
J: TRBJ2-5

DNA: TGCGCCAGCAGCCGTACTTTGGGGAGTAGCGGGAGTAACGAGCAGTACTTC
CDR3: CASSRTLGSSGSNEQYF
V: TRBV4-1
D: TRBD2
size: .
J: TRBJ2-7

DNA: TGCGCCAGCAGTCCGACAGGGAATGAAAAACTGTTTTTT
CDR3: CASSPTGNEKLFF
V: TRBV23-1
D: TRBD1
size: .
J: TRBJ1-4